This T cell receptor beta chain was recorded in a study of blood T cell repertoires in COVID-19. Background on the study: Italy, Spain and the United States were the sources of the convalescent and acute COVID-19 samples. T cells, B-cell-depleted T cells, or PBMCs provided the cDNA or gDNA that served as material.

The CDR3 has 16 residues. The germline gives CDR1 SGHNT, CDR2 YYREEE (reference sequence). V shed 0 bases and J shed 0 bases, with 12 bases lying between them. Original processing methods: The authors estimated nucleated cell counts from reference gene primer amplification. Here immunoSEQ multiplex PCR was the method, and the copy in TCRdb shows in-frame clones only, minus some. That table furnishes V, J and clone size, whereas the DNA furnished D and trimming. The profile covers 55,000 to 70,000 clones, with approximately 86% appearing a single time and 1% taken by the ten largest. The TCR sequence derives from a man between 65 and 85 years old with acute or convalescent COVID-19. The chain carries TRBV5-4 and TRBJ1-1; TRBD1 is a possible D gene (6 bases). What was sequenced was peripheral blood. CDR3 sequence reads: CASSLGGRGMNTEAFF. The CDR3 DNA reads as TGTGCCAGCAGCTTGGGAGGGAGGGGGATGAACACTGAAGCTTTCTTT.